A selection of T cell receptor beta chains follows, all from one sample in a study of cytomegalovirus exposure and HLA in healthy donors. Repertoires were generated with immunoSEQ multiplex PCR, while TCRdb's copy carries only in-frame clones and drops some. Of tens of thousands of clones detected, approximately 80% appear once; the ten largest clones hold about 3.2%. Sequencing was performed on PBMCs. The receptors shown here come from a woman younger than 45 in good health and CMV-seronegative. Each CDR3 is given with its conserved first and last residue. Fields, in order: J gene, D gene, V gene, clone size, CDR3 protein, CDR3 DNA. A D gene is named only where the DNA matches it firmly. Clone size, where shown, is once, few, many, or a class for clones that have expanded.

>TRBJ1-2|TRBD1|TRBV2|few
CASTRTGSYGYTF
TGTGCCAGCACCCGGACAGGGAGCTATGGCTACACCTTC
>TRBJ1-1|.|TRBV6-1|.
CASSEVGQMNTEAFF
TGTGCCAGCAGTGAAGTCGGACAAATGAACACTGAAGCTTTCTTT
>TRBJ1-6|TRBD1|TRBV9|.
CASSTGQELYNSPLHF
TGTGCCAGCAGCACGGGACAGGAGTTGTATAATTCACCCCTCCACTTT
>TRBJ1-2|TRBD1|TRBV28|.
CASSLRQGVIYGYTF
TGTGCCAGCAGTTTAAGACAGGGGGTAATCTATGGCTACACCTTC
>TRBJ2-7|TRBD1|TRBV6-1|.
CASTEPGQANYEQYF
TGTGCCAGCACCGAACCGGGACAGGCGAACTACGAGCAGTACTTC
>TRBJ2-7|.|TRBV5-1|.
CASSGGHPSYEQYF
TGCGCCAGCAGCGGGGGACACCCTTCCTACGAGCAGTACTTC
>TRBJ1-1|.|TRBV11-2|.
CASSLDRAGEAFF
TGTGCCAGCAGCTTAGACAGGGCCGGTGAAGCTTTCTTT
>TRBJ1-2|.|TRBV20-1|.
CSARYRVGYTF
TGCAGTGCTAGATACAGGGTTGGCTACACCTTC
>TRBJ2-5|.|TRBV28|.
CASTAGGETQYF
TGTGCCAGCACTGCAGGGGGGGAGACCCAGTACTTC
>TRBJ2-7|.|TRBV7-9|.
CASSLGAYEQYF
TGTGCCAGCAGCTTAGGGGCCTACGAGCAGTACTTC
>TRBJ2-7|TRBD2|TRBV5-5|.
CASSLFLAGARLVYEQYF
TGTGCCAGCAGCTTGTTCTTAGCGGGGGCCCGGCTTGTCTACGAGCAGTACTTC
>TRBJ1-5|TRBD1|TRBV10-2|.
CASSLGPTGRNQPQHF
TGCGCCAGCAGTCTAGGACCGACAGGGAGAAATCAGCCCCAGCATTTT
>TRBJ1-2|.|TRBV28|.
CASSFLGARAYGYTF
TGTGCCAGCAGTTTTCTAGGGGCTCGGGCTTATGGCTACACCTTC
>TRBJ1-1|.|TRBV5-1|.
CASSLTGFDTEAFF
TGCGCCAGCAGCTTAACAGGGTTCGACACTGAAGCTTTCTTT
>TRBJ2-7|TRBD2|TRBV7-2|.
CASRPKFGGAYEQYF
TGTGCCAGCCGCCCGAAGTTCGGGGGGGCCTACGAGCAGTACTTC
>TRBJ1-5|TRBD1|TRBV6-1|few
CASSEGGGGQPQHF
TGTGCCAGCAGTGAAGGAGGAGGGGGCCAGCCCCAGCATTTT
>TRBJ2-2|TRBD1|TRBV6-1|once
CASSERTGAGELFF
TGTGCCAGCAGTGAAAGGACAGGGGCCGGGGAGCTGTTTTTT
>TRBJ1-1|.|TRBV11-3|.
CASSSQWGLEAFF
TGTGCCAGCAGCTCCCAGTGGGGACTCGAAGCTTTCTTT
>TRBJ1-4|.|TRBV7-9|.
CSSSPEGGVSNEKLFF
TGTTCCAGCAGCCCAGAAGGGGGGGTGTCTAATGAAAAACTGTTTTTT
>TRBJ1-1|.|TRBV6-1|.
CASSGFRMNTEAFF
TGTGCCAGCAGCGGGTTTCGGATGAACACTGAAGCTTTCTTT
>TRBJ2-2|.|TRBV5-4|.
CASSLQNTGELFF
TGTGCCAGCAGCTTACAGAACACCGGGGAGCTGTTTTTT
>TRBJ1-2|TRBD1|TRBV19|.
CASSPGQGSYGYTF
TGTGCCAGTAGTCCAGGACAGGGTAGCTATGGCTACACCTTC
>TRBJ1-5|TRBD1|TRBV7-9|.
CASSADGTAGQPQHF
TGTGCCAGCAGCGCAGACGGGACAGCGGGCCAGCCCCAGCATTTT